Below are 17 T cell receptor beta chains sequenced from a single sample in a study of blood T cell repertoires in COVID-19. TCRdb's table, derived via immunoSEQ multiplex PCR, lists solely in-frame clones and lacks some. In the table there are a few hundred thousand clones, around four fifths of which are singletons. Sequencing input: peripheral blood. These receptors all come from a woman older than 75 with COVID-19, enrolled during active disease.

The rearrangement links TRBV6-5 to TRBJ1-4, with 9 bases matching TRBD1. Germline V gene data show CDR1 as MNHEY and CDR2 as SVGAGI. V lost 7 bases, J lost 5 bases, and 5 bases stayed unmatched. There are 14 residues in the CDR3. The CDR3 bases are TGTGCCAGCACCCCGGACAGGGGAAATGAAAAACTGTTTTTT. This encodes CASTPDRGNEKLFF.

This sequence joins TRBV19 and TRBJ1-2; 8 bases agree with TRBD1. Germline CDR1 and CDR2: LNHDA and SQIVND (reference sequence). This CDR3 has 12 amino acids. In nucleotides, the CDR3 is TGTGCGGCCCACCGGACAGGGACCGGCTACACCTTC. This sequence encodes CAAHRTGTGYTF.

The chain uses TRBV6-5 and TRBJ1-2, with D possibly being TRBD1 (6 bases). The CDR3 totals 14 residues. The V end was cut by 4 bases, the J end by 5 bases, with 14 bases between. Germline loops: CDR1 MNHEY, CDR2 SVGAGI. The CDR3 protein is CASSSGGAIYGYTF. As DNA, the CDR3 is TGTGCCAGCAGTTCGGGGGGCGCGATATATGGCTACACCTTC.

This chain connects TRBV5-4 to TRBJ2-3; 8 nucleotides align to TRBD2. CDR3 length: 15 residues. Trimming took 3 bases from V and 5 from J; bases not matched to a gene: 8. Germline V gene lookup returns CDR1 SGHNT and CDR2 YYREEE (reference sequence). In DNA, the CDR3 is TGTGCCAGCAGCTCTGGGGTGGCGGGGGGAGATACGCAGTATTTT. Translation: CASSSGVAGGDTQYF.

The rearrangement joins TRBV19 to TRBJ1-5; 8 nucleotides match TRBD1. CDR3 size: 15 residues. CDR1 LNHDA and CDR2 SQIVND come from the germline V gene (reference sequence). V shed 4 bases, J shed 6 bases, and the junction held 8 bases outside the gene matches. The CDR3, as DNA: TGTGCCAGTAGTAACGCCGACAGGGGAGCTCAGCCCCAGCATTTT. This translates into CASSNADRGAQPQHF.

The V gene is TRBV7-2, the J gene TRBJ2-3, with unresolved D. Trimming removed 5 bases at V and 5 bases at J, with 17 bases between. Germline values: CDR1 SGHTA, CDR2 FQGNSA. This CDR3 comprises 15 residues. CDR3 sequence reads: CASSLIPTRGDTQYF. The CDR3 DNA sequence: TGTGCCAGCAGCCTCATCCCGACGCGAGGAGATACGCAGTATTTT.

J is TRBJ1-3 and V is TRBV18; 10 bases match TRBD1. The CDR3 is 19 residues long. Unmatched junction bases numbered 9, after V lost 0 bases and J lost 1 base. CDR1 KGHSH and CDR2 LQKENI come from the germline V gene. CDR3 region: CASSPPGRQGASSGNTIYF. CDR3 sequence (DNA): TGTGCCAGCTCACCACCGGGGAGACAGGGGGCGAGTTCTGGAAACACCATATATTTT.

V gene TRBV11-2 combines with J gene TRBJ1-5; D may be TRBD1 (6 bases). This CDR3 contains 14 residues. Germline-derived CDR1 and CDR2 are SGHAT and FQNNGV. Trimming left V 5 bases short and J 5 bases short, with 13 bases between. Here the CDR3 reads CASSPQGTYQPQHF. The CDR3 bases are TGTGCCAGCAGCCCACAGGGTACTTATCAGCCCCAGCATTTT.

The gene calls are TRBV7-9 and TRBJ1-1; TRBD1 aligns across 7 bases. This CDR3 is built from 15 residues. Looked up from germline, CDR1 is SEHNR and CDR2 is FQNEAQ (reference sequence). Trimming took 4 bases from V and 4 from J; bases not matched to a gene: 9. The CDR3 reads CASSSLTGLGTEAFF. The CDR3 nucleotides are TGTGCCAGCAGCTCCCTGACAGGGCTCGGCACTGAAGCTTTCTTT.

As for this clone: One end of the junction does not line up with germline, which may come from a read error. This chain links TRBV5-6 with TRBJ1-2; D is perhaps TRBD1 (6 bases). CDR1 is SGHDT and CDR2 is YYEEEE in the germline V gene. This CDR3 has 12 amino acids. The chain's CDR3 is CASSEKTGLEAF. The CDR3 nucleotides read TGTGCCAGCAGCGAAAAAACAGGGTTGGAAGCCTTC. The entire variable domain, with the rest obtained from reference TRBV5-6 and TRBJ1-2, is as follows: DAGVTQSPTHLIKTRGQQVTLRCSPKSGHDTVSWYQQALGQGPQFIFQYYEEEERQRGNFPDRFSGHQFPNYSSELNVNALLLGDSALYLCASSEKTGLEAFGSGTRLTVV.

The chain is built from TRBV19 and TRBJ2-5, with D possibly being TRBD2 (7 bases). Trimming took 1 base from V and 5 from J, leaving 11 bases between them. The germline V gene has CDR1 LNHDA and CDR2 SQIVND (reference sequence). CDR3 length: 14 amino acids. The chain's CDR3 is CASSIGGGRETQYF. The CDR3 nucleotides are TGTGCCAGTAGTATAGGGGGGGGCCGGGAGACCCAGTACTTC.

In nucleotides, the CDR3 is TGTGCCACCAGCAGAGGTCCGGGACAGCGCTCTGGAAACACCATATATTTT. It specifies CATSRGPGQRSGNTIYF. The gene calls are TRBV15 and TRBJ1-3, with TRBD1 identical over 7 bases. Germline-derived CDR1 and CDR2 are LNHNV and YYDKDF (reference sequence). Trimming cost V 1 base and J 0 bases; bases outside gene matches: 6. The CDR3 spans 17 residues. Full variable domain (missing parts from reference TRBV15 and TRBJ1-3): DAMVIQNPRYQVTQFGKPVTLSCSQTLNHNVMYWYQQKSSQAPKLLFHYYDKDFNNEADTPDNFQSRRPNTSFCFLDIRSPGLGDTAMYLCATSRGPGQRSGNTIYFGEGSWLTVV.

The CDR3 spells CASNRGQGKTGELFF. CDR3 in DNA: TGTGCCAGTAATAGGGGGCAGGGAAAGACCGGGGAGCTGTTTTTT. This sequence joins TRBV19 and TRBJ2-2; 7 bases agree with TRBD1. The CDR3 runs to 15 residues. The V segment lost 7 bases and the J segment 5 bases; nucleotides outside the gene matches: 10. Germline CDR1 LNHDA, CDR2 SQIVND (reference sequence).

This clone was seen more than once but under ten times. This chain links TRBV7-9 with TRBJ1-1; a possible D gene is TRBD1 (5 bases). The germline V gene encodes CDR1 SEHNR and CDR2 FQNEAQ (reference sequence). Trimming cost V 1 base and J 3 bases, with 9 bases left between them. This CDR3 spans 14 amino acids. CDR3 DNA: TGTGCCAGCAGCTTAGGGGCAGGGCACACTGAAGCTTTCTTT. Translated, it gives CASSLGAGHTEAFF.

Note on this clone: A read error may account for a junction end that differs from germline. The gene calls are TRBV7-7 and TRBJ2-5, with 11 bases lining up with TRBD2. Germline values: CDR1 SSHAT, CDR2 FNYEAQ (reference sequence). The CDR3 loop spans 15 amino acids. In DNA, the CDR3 is TGTGCTAGCAGCCCCTTAGCGGGGGGGCAAGAGACCCAGTACTTC. Encoded protein: CASSPLAGGQETQYF.

This clone has only a few counts. V gene TRBV5-8 combines with J gene TRBJ1-1; the D gene is possibly TRBD1 (6 bases). This CDR3 is 13 amino acids long. Trimming left V 0 bases short and J 6 bases short, with 9 bases between. Germline loops: CDR1 SGHTS, CDR2 YDEGEE. Written as DNA, the CDR3 is TGTGCCAGCAGCTTGGGGGGGCGCGCTGAAGCTTTCTTT. This gives the protein CASSLGGRAEAFF.

The V gene is TRBV5-4, the J gene TRBJ2-1; 8 bases fit TRBD2. CDR1 and CDR2 from the germline V gene are SGHNT and YYREEE (reference sequence). The CDR3 contains 16 residues. Losses at the gene ends were 0 bases for V and 6 bases for J; bases not matched to a gene: 8. Here the CDR3 reads CASSLGSGLGINEQFF. The DNA of the CDR3 is TGTGCCAGCAGCTTGGGATCGGGACTAGGAATCAATGAGCAGTTCTTC.